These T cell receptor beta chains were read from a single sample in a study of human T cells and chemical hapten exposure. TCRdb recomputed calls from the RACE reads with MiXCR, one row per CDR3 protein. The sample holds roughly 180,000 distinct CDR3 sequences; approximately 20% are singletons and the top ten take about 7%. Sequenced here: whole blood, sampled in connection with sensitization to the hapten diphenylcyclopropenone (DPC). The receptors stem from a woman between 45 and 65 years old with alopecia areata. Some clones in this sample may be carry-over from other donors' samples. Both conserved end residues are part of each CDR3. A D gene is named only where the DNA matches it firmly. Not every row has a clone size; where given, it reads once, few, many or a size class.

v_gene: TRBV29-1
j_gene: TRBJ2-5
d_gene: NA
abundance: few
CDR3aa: CSVEDPLGGETQYF
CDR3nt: TGCAGCGTTGAAGATCCCCTGGGCGGTGAGACCCAGTACTTC

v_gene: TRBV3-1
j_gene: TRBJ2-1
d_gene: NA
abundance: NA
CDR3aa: CASSQEPTYNEQFF
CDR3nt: TGTGCCAGCAGCCAAGAACCCACCTACAATGAGCAGTTCTTC

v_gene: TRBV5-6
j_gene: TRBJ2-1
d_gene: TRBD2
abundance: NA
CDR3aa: CASSADSGIGYNEQFF
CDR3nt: TGTGCCAGCAGCGCCGATAGCGGGATCGGCTACAATGAGCAGTTCTTC

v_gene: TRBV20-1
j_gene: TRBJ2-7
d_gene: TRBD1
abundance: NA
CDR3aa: CSARQGAGLAVPYEQYF
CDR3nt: TGCAGTGCGCGACAGGGGGCAGGGCTAGCGGTCCCATACGAGCAGTACTTC

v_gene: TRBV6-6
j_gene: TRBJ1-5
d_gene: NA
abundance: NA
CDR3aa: CASYRAHNQPQHF
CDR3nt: TGTGCCAGTTACCGGGCCCACAATCAGCCCCAGCATTTT

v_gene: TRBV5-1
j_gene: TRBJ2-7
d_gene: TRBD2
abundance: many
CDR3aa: CASSVGRAYEQYF
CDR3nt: TGCGCCAGCTCGGTCGGGAGGGCATACGAGCAGTACTTC

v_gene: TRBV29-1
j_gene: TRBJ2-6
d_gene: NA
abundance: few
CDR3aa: CSVGVGSSGANVLTF
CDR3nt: TGCAGCGTTGGGGTGGGGAGCTCTGGGGCCAACGTCCTGACTTTC

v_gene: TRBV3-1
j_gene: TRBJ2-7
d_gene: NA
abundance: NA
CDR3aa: CASSRGGGRAYEQYF
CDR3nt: TGTGCCAGCAGCCGAGGGGGAGGGCGCGCCTACGAGCAGTACTTC

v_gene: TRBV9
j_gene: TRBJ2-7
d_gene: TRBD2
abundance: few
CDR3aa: CASSTRGSSYEQYF
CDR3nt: TGTGCCAGCAGCACGCGGGGGTCCTCCTACGAGCAGTACTTC

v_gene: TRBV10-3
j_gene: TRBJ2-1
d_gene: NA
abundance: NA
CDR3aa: CAISELLGGDEQFF
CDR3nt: TGTGCCATCAGTGAGCTCCTGGGGGGCGACGAGCAGTTCTTC

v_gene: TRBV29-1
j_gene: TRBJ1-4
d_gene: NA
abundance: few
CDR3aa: CSVYEGVYEKLFF
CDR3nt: TGCAGCGTATATGAAGGGGTATATGAAAAACTGTTTTTT

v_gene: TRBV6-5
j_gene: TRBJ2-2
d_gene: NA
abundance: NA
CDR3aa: CASRAPTAVSGELFF
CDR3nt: TGTGCCAGCAGGGCACCCACTGCGGTTTCCGGGGAGCTGTTTTTT

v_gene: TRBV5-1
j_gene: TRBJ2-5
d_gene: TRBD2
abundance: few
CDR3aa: CASHSGSWQETQYF
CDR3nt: TGCGCCAGCCATAGCGGGAGTTGGCAAGAGACCCAGTACTTC

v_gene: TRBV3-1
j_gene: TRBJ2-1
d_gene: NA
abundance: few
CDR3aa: CASSQDLEGMYEQFF
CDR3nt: TGTGCCAGCAGCCAAGATCTGGAAGGAATGTATGAGCAGTTCTTC

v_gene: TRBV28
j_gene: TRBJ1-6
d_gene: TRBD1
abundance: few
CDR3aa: CASSSGQGGNSPLHF
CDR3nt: TGTGCCAGCTCCTCGGGGCAGGGGGGTAATTCACCCCTCCACTTT

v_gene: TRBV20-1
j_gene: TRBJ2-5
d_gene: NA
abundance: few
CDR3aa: CSAFSRETQYF
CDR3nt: TGCAGTGCTTTTTCCAGAGAGACCCAGTACTTC

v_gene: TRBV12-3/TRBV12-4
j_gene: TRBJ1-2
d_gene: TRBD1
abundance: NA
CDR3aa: CASSRIYRGLNPEANYGYTF
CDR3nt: TGTGCCAGCAGTAGGATCTACAGGGGGCTAAATCCGGAAGCTAACTATGGCTACACCTTC

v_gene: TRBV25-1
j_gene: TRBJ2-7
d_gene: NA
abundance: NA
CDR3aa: CASSEGGRGYEQYF
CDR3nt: TGTGCCAGCAGTGAAGGAGGGCGAGGCTACGAGCAGTACTTC

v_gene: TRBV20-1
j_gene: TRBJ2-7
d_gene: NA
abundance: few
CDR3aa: CSARIATARDEQYF
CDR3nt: TGCAGTGCTAGAATTGCCACCGCTCGGGACGAGCAGTACTTC

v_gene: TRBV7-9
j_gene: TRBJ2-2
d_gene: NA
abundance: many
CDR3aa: CASSSLVGELFF
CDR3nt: TGTGCCAGCAGCTCACTGGTCGGGGAGCTGTTTTTT

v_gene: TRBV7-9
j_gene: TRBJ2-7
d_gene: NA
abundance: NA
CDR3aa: CASSLEYEPLLKQYF
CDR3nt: TGTGCCAGCAGCTTAGAGTACGAACCCTTATTGAAGCAGTACTTC